Shown below are 23 T cell receptor beta chains from a single sample sequenced in a study of T cell responses to AZD1222 COVID-19 vaccine. The data were produced by immunoSEQ multiplex PCR, yet TCRdb's version contains in-frame clones alone and is incomplete. The repertoire holds 110,000 to 150,000 clones, with 90% to 95% as singletons. This sample comprised peripheral blood, obtained after recovery from COVID-19. Receptors originate from an adult who had recovered from COVID-19.

The chain recombines TRBV6-1 with TRBJ2-7; the D is unclear. Germline V CDR1 and CDR2: MNHNS, SASEGT. The CDR3 covers 12 residues. The ends were cut back, 0 bases at V and 6 bases at J, with 6 bases in the middle. The chain's CDR3 is CASSEAVAEQYF. CDR3 nucleotide sequence: TGTGCCAGCAGTGAAGCTGTGGCCGAGCAGTACTTC.

This clone was seen once. The chain recombines TRBV19 with TRBJ1-2; D uncertain. The germline CDR1 and CDR2 sequences are LNHDA and SQIVND (reference sequence). The CDR3 is 12 amino acids. V was trimmed by 2 bases and J by 3 bases, leaving 4 bases between them. The CDR3 spells CASSIYDYGYTF. In DNA form, the CDR3 reads TGTGCCAGTAGTATATATGACTATGGCTACACCTTC. The full variable domain, its missing parts supplied by reference TRBV19 and TRBJ1-2, is DGGITQSPKYLFRKEGQNVTLSCEQNLNHDAMYWYRQDPGQGLRLIYYSQIVNDFQKGDIAEGYSVSREKKESFPLTVTSAQKNPTAFYLCASSIYDYGYTFGSGTRLTVV.

About this clone: The germline gene is not matched at one end of the junction; a read error may be the cause. The J gene is TRBJ2-5, the V gene TRBV14; unclear D gene. Germline V gene data show CDR1 as SGHDN and CDR2 as FVKESK. The CDR3 is made up of 14 amino acids. CDR3 coding DNA: TGTGCCAGCAGCCAGAGGCATGGGCAAGAGCCCCAGTACTTC. It codes for CASSQRHGQEPQYF.

The rearrangement links TRBV11-2 to TRBJ2-2; 9 bases are shared with TRBD2. V lost 6 bases to trimming and J lost 6 bases; unmatched junction nucleotides: 11. The germline gives CDR1 SGHAT, CDR2 FQNNGV. The CDR3 sequence is 16 residues long. This CDR3 is CASRSPGLASSGELFF. CDR3 DNA sequence: TGTGCCAGCAGGTCTCCGGGACTAGCCTCATCCGGGGAGCTGTTTTTT.

As regards this clone: This same CDR3 is encoded by further DNA sequences in the sample. The chain couples TRBV5-1 to TRBJ2-5; 9 bases fit TRBD1. The CDR3 covers 14 residues. The V gene's germline CDR1 is SGHRS and CDR2 YFSETQ. The trim removed 4 bases at V and 5 bases at J, leaving 6 bases unmatched. CDR3 sequence: CASSPYRGRETQYF. In DNA, the CDR3 is TGCGCCAGCAGCCCTTACAGGGGGCGGGAGACCCAGTACTTC.

V and J are TRBV6-5 and TRBJ2-3, with D perhaps matching TRBD2 (5 bases). CDR3 size: 13 residues. Germline V gene sequence: CDR1 MNHEY, CDR2 SVGAGI. V lost 8 bases, J lost 2 bases, and 11 bases lay in between. Here the CDR3 reads CASSEGPTDTQYF. The CDR3 bases are TGTGCCAGCTCCGAGGGCCCCACAGATACGCAGTATTTT.

Here the CDR3 reads CASSAPTPEQFF. The CDR3 region has the DNA TGTGCCAGCAGCGCACCAACCCCTGAGCAGTTCTTC. The rearrangement links TRBV11-2 to TRBJ2-1; D call uncertain. Germline V gene data show CDR1 as SGHAT and CDR2 as FQNNGV. The CDR3 is 12 amino acids. V lost 5 bases and J 9 bases, leaving 11 bases between the germline ends.

The rearrangement joins TRBV2 to TRBJ2-5; possibly TRBD1 for D (7 bases). Germline V gene lookup returns CDR1 SNHLY and CDR2 FYNNEI. V was clipped by 4 bases and J by 2 bases, with 11 bases between them. The CDR3 consists of 14 residues. In DNA, the CDR3 is TGTGCCAGCAGTGCTCAGGGGGGTCAAGAGACCCAGTACTTC. Translated: CASSAQGGQETQYF.

The chain employs TRBV7-8 and TRBJ2-7; maybe TRBD1 (5 bases). CDR1 and CDR2 (germline): SGHVS, FQNEAQ. V lost 1 base and J lost 2, with 9 bases in between. The CDR3 totals 14 residues. The CDR3 DNA reads TGTGCCAGCAGCTTAGATATGGGGCCCTACGAGCAGTACTTC. Amino acid sequence: CASSLDMGPYEQYF. The whole variable domain, remainder taken from reference TRBV7-8 and TRBJ2-7, is GAGVSQSPRYKVAKRGQDVALRCDPISGHVSLFWYQQALGQGPEFLTYFQNEAQLDKSGLPSDRFFAERPEGSVSTLKIQRTQQEDSAVYLCASSLDMGPYEQYFGPGTRLTVT.

The rearrangement joins TRBV10-3 to TRBJ2-5, with a possible D match to TRBD1 (5 bases). Germline CDR1 and CDR2: ENHRY and SYGVKD. The V end lost 3 bases, the J end lost 5 bases, and 13 bases lay between the germline ends. The CDR3 spans 14 residues. The CDR3 DNA sequence: TGTGCCATCAGTGATACCGGACACGGGGAGACCCAGTACTTC. This sequence encodes CAISDTGHGETQYF.

V usage is TRBV6-8 and J usage is TRBJ2-7, with D hard to call. The length of the CDR3 is 15 residues. Trimming pared 6 bases from V and 2 bases from J, leaving 17 bases between. Germline-derived CDR1 and CDR2 are MNHGY and SAAAGT. CDR3 DNA: TGTGCCAGCAGATCTACTTTACGGATTACCTACGAGCAGTACTTC. This gives the protein CASRSTLRITYEQYF.

The chain has TRBV5-1 and TRBJ2-2, with 10 bases matching TRBD2. The CDR3 consists of 15 residues. Germline CDR1 reads SGHRS; CDR2 reads YFSETQ. V was clipped by 5 bases and J by 7 bases; unmatched bases: 8. CDR3 loop: CASRAGGPEYGELFF. CDR3 in DNA: TGCGCCAGCAGAGCGGGAGGGCCTGAATACGGGGAGCTGTTTTTT.

This clone was counted a single time. The chain employs TRBV7-3 and TRBJ2-2; tentative D call: TRBD2 (6 bases). CDR3 length: 15 residues. Trimming shortened V by 2 bases and J by 4 bases, and 11 bases separated the two germline ends. Germline V gene lookup returns CDR1 SGHTA and CDR2 FQGTGA. The CDR3 coding sequence is TGTGCCAGCAGCTTAGCGGGACGAGGCACCGGGGAGCTGTTTTTT. It yields the protein CASSLAGRGTGELFF.

The chain couples TRBV9 to TRBJ2-1; TRBD1 is a possible D gene (5 bases). The V and J ends lost 4 bases and 1 base respectively, with 12 bases between them. The CDR3 loop spans 15 amino acids. Germline assignment: CDR1 SGDLS and CDR2 YYNGEE. The CDR3 nucleotides read TGTGCCAGCAGCCCCCGTTGGACATCCTACAATGAGCAGTTCTTC. Translation: CASSPRWTSYNEQFF.

The V call is TRBV27, the J call TRBJ2-3; 11 bases are shared with TRBD1. Losses at the gene ends were 5 bases for V and 5 bases for J; bases not matched to a gene: 9. Germline values: CDR1 MNHEY, CDR2 SMNVEV (reference sequence). The CDR3 is 16 amino acids. The CDR3 DNA is TGTGCCAGCAGTCCCTGGACAGGGGGCGCGGAAGATACGCAGTATTTT. It codes for CASSPWTGGAEDTQYF.

The chain employs TRBV6-5 and TRBJ2-7; tentatively, D is TRBD1 (6 bases). Trimming took 5 bases from V and 0 from J, leaving 11 bases between them. CDR1 and CDR2 (germline): MNHEY, SVGAGI. The CDR3 covers 14 residues. The DNA of the CDR3 is TGTGCCAGCAGTCCTCAGGGGAACTCCTACGAGCAGTACTTC. It codes for CASSPQGNSYEQYF.

The chain carries TRBV9 and TRBJ2-1; possible D gene TRBD1, 5 bases. Trimming cost V 0 bases and J 6 bases, with 13 bases left between them. The germline CDR1 and CDR2 sequences are SGDLS and YYNGEE. The CDR3 sequence is 15 residues long. The CDR3 sequence is CASSVETAMGNEQFF. The CDR3 coding sequence is TGTGCCAGCAGCGTAGAGACAGCCATGGGCAATGAGCAGTTCTTC.

This rearrangement joins TRBV6-8 to TRBJ1-5; D possibly corresponds to TRBD1 (5 bases). The CDR3 has 16 amino acids. V lost 6 bases and J lost 2, with 17 bases in between. Germline-derived CDR1 and CDR2 are MNHGY and SAAAGT. The CDR3 spells CASSPRGVDGNQPQHF. The CDR3 region has the DNA TGTGCCAGCAGCCCCCGGGGCGTTGATGGCAATCAGCCCCAGCATTTT.

The chain employs TRBV4-1 and TRBJ2-1, with D tentatively TRBD2 (6 bases). The CDR3 covers 17 residues. CDR1 MGHRA and CDR2 YSYEKL come from the germline V gene. Trimming left V 1 base short and J 4 bases short, with 17 bases between. The chain's CDR3 is CASSQGRGTQTYNEQFF. CDR3 bases: TGCGCCAGCAGCCAAGGGAGGGGAACTCAGACATACAATGAGCAGTTCTTC.

This clone was detected only a few times. V and J are TRBV19 and TRBJ2-2; D may be TRBD1 or TRBD2 (5 bases each). This CDR3 spans 13 amino acids. The V and J ends lost 10 bases and 1 base respectively, with 10 bases between them. From germline, CDR1 is LNHDA and CDR2 SQIVND (reference sequence). The CDR3 is CATGTVNTGELFF. CDR3 DNA: TGTGCCACCGGGACCGTGAACACCGGGGAGCTGTTTTTT. The full variable domain, with the rest looked up from reference TRBV19 and TRBJ2-2, is DGGITQSPKYLFRKEGQNVTLSCEQNLNHDAMYWYRQDPGQGLRLIYYSQIVNDFQKGDIAEGYSVSREKKESFPLTVTSAQKNPTAFYLCATGTVNTGELFFGEGSRLTVL.

The chain joins TRBV10-1 to TRBJ2-1, with D perhaps TRBD2 (6 bases). Germline V gene lookup returns CDR1 WNHNN and CDR2 SYGVQD (reference sequence). V lost 3 bases to trimming and J lost 12 bases, with 12 bases between them. There are 12 residues in the CDR3. CDR3 sequence: CASSDLRDSQFF. The CDR3 nucleotides are TGCGCCAGCAGTGACCTCCGGGACTCGCAGTTCTTC.

This clone was picked up one time. CDR3 loop: CASSSQLAASSNEQFF. The CDR3 DNA reads as TGTGCCAGCAGTTCACAACTAGCGGCGTCCAGCAATGAGCAGTTCTTC. The chain carries TRBV7-3 and TRBJ2-1; 8 nucleotides match TRBD2. V was pared by 6 bases and J by 6 bases, with 13 bases of the junction left unmatched. There are 16 residues in the CDR3. The germline V gene has CDR1 SGHTA and CDR2 FQGTGA.

This clone appeared once. V usage is TRBV6-2 or TRBV6-3 and J usage is TRBJ2-5, with D maybe TRBD1 (5 bases). V was cut by 5 bases and J by 2 bases, with 30 bases left in between. The CDR3 has 20 amino acids. Germline CDR1 and CDR2: MNHEY and SVGEGT. The CDR3 reads CASSTPRPMDTLRKQETQYF. In nucleotides, the CDR3 is TGTGCCAGCAGTACACCCAGGCCAATGGACACCTTAAGAAAACAAGAGACCCAGTACTTC.